This TCR beta chain was observed in a study of blood T cell repertoires in COVID-19. On the study more broadly: The origin of the acute and convalescent COVID-19 samples was the United States, Italy and Spain. Sample material is recorded as cDNA or gDNA derived from T cells, B-cell-depleted T cells, or PBMCs.

TCRdb's table, derived via immunoSEQ multiplex PCR, lists solely in-frame clones and lacks some. The sample records roughly 200,000 clones, approximately 90% being singletons. The sequenced material came from peripheral blood. The sequence derives from a man aged 55 to 70 who had recovered from COVID-19.

CDR3: CASSFNYEQYF. CDR3 in DNA: TGTGCCAGCAGCTTCAACTACGAGCAGTACTTC. V usage is TRBV5-4 and J usage is TRBJ2-7; D gene ambiguous. The germline gives CDR1 SGHNT, CDR2 YYREEE (reference sequence). The length of the CDR3 is 11 residues. Trimming shortened V by 2 bases and J by 3 bases, and 3 bases separated the two germline ends.